The 32 T cell receptor beta chains below were found in one sample sequenced in a study of Graves' ophthalmopathy and Graves' hyperthyroidism. TCR beta CDR3 regions were amplified from RNA transcripts. First-round RT-PCR used HTBI primers; second-round multiplex PCR followed. TCRdb used MiXCR to reprocess the multiplex PCR reads, holding one entry per CDR3 protein. Seen here are 200,000 to 250,000 distinct CDR3 sequences, 20% to 25% observed once, and the top ten hold 35% to 55%. The sequenced material came from peripheral blood. The origin of the receptors is a woman in her 50s with Graves' ophthalmopathy.

This clonotype was seen at least ten times. The gene calls are TRBV6-1 and TRBJ1-2, with 9 nucleotides matching TRBD1. The CDR3 is 14 residues long. V trimming: 6 bases; J trimming: 7 bases; junction bases outside the gene matches: 9. Germline V gives CDR1 MNHNS, CDR2 SASEGT. The CDR3 sequence is CASRDLGQGPGYTF. Written as DNA, the CDR3 is TGTGCCAGCAGGGACCTTGGACAGGGGCCTGGCTACACCTTC.

To note about this clonotype: At one of its ends the junction is not consistent with the germline gene, which may arise from a read error. The genes are TRBV15 and TRBJ1-1; D unclear. The germline CDR1 and CDR2 sequences are LNHNV and YYDKDF (reference sequence). This CDR3 is built from 12 residues. CDR3 residues: CVTSRLHTEAFF. CDR3 DNA sequence: TGTGTCACCAGCAGATTGCACACTGAAGCTTTCTTT.

This clonotype was counted a few times. The J gene is TRBJ1-2, the V gene TRBV7-8, with a weak D call TRBD1 (5 bases). Germline loops: CDR1 SGHVS, CDR2 FQNEAQ. Trimming stripped 1 base from V and 5 bases from J, with 14 bases between. The CDR3 totals 15 residues. The CDR3 protein is CASSLEGQPIYGYTF. The CDR3 DNA reads TGTGCCAGCAGCTTAGAGGGGCAGCCCATATATGGCTACACCTTC.

The chain joins TRBV12-3 or TRBV12-4 to TRBJ1-1; D uncertain. The CDR3 extends over 14 amino acids. V lost 1 base and J lost 4, with 10 bases in between. CDR3 residues: CASSLERWGTEAFF. CDR3 nucleotide sequence: TGTGCCAGCAGTTTAGAGCGCTGGGGCACTGAAGCTTTCTTT.

There are many counts of this clonotype. V usage is TRBV5-1 and J usage is TRBJ1-1; weak D call: TRBD1 (6 bases). V was pared by 3 bases and J by 7 bases, with 13 bases between. The CDR3 has 13 residues. The germline V gene has CDR1 SGHRS and CDR2 YFSETQ. CDR3 amino acids: CASSSTGFGEAFF. The CDR3 nucleotides read TGCGCCAGCAGCTCAACAGGGTTTGGTGAAGCTTTCTTT.

The table lists this clonotype with many counts. V is TRBV5-1 and J is TRBJ2-2; D is perhaps TRBD1 or TRBD2 (7 bases each). Germline-derived CDR1 and CDR2 are SGHRS and YFSETQ. Trimming removed 6 bases at V and 6 bases at J, with 15 bases between. CDR3 length: 14 amino acids. CDR3 nucleotides: TGCGCCAGCAATCCGACAGGGAGGGCCGGGGAGCTGTTTTTT. Its translation is CASNPTGRAGELFF. Full variable domain (remainder filled in from reference TRBV5-1 and TRBJ2-2): KAGVTQTPRYLIKTRGQQVTLSCSPISGHRSVSWYQQTPGQGLQFLFEYFSETQRNKGNFPGRFSGRQFSNSRSEMNVSTLELGDSALYLCASNPTGRAGELFFGEGSRLTVL.

This chain uses TRBV18 with TRBJ1-1, with D maybe TRBD1 (6 bases). The CDR3 loop spans 14 amino acids. Trimming pared 2 bases from V and 0 bases from J, leaving 7 bases between. CDR1 and CDR2 (germline): KGHSH, LQKENI. The chain's CDR3 is CASSPYRVNTEAFF. For the CDR3, the DNA is TGTGCCAGCTCACCATACAGGGTGAACACTGAAGCTTTCTTT.

Ten or more counts support this clonotype. This chain links TRBV6-2 or TRBV6-3 with TRBJ1-1; no firm D call. The V gene's germline CDR1 is MNHEY and CDR2 SVGEGT. The germline V and J ends were trimmed by 6 bases and 4 bases, with 15 bases remaining between them. This CDR3 contains 14 residues. The CDR3 DNA reads TGTGCCAGCAGCTACGTTGGGCAGGCCACTGAAGCTTTCTTT. This sequence encodes CASSYVGQATEAFF.

This clonotype was counted many times. The J gene is TRBJ2-7, the V gene TRBV3-1, with TRBD1 identical over 9 bases. The CDR3 spans 15 residues. Germline V lookup: CDR1 LGHDT, CDR2 YNNKEL (reference sequence). With V trimmed by 3 bases and J by 4 bases, 7 bases remained unmatched. CDR3 nucleotide sequence: TGTGCCAGCAGCCATCCCGGGACAGGGTATTACGAGCAGTACTTC. This gives the protein CASSHPGTGYYEQYF.

This clonotype was counted many times. The genes are TRBV12-3 or TRBV12-4 and TRBJ1-2; no definite D call. V was shortened by 2 bases and J by 8 bases, with 12 bases between the two germline ends. The CDR3 runs to 13 residues. Written as DNA, the CDR3 is TGTGCCAGCAGTTTAATCGGGGAGGTGGGCTACACCTTC. Residues: CASSLIGEVGYTF.

This clonotype was observed many times. The chain couples TRBV24-1 to TRBJ2-7, with TRBD1 as a possible D gene (5 bases). Trimming pared 5 bases from V and 5 bases from J, leaving 12 bases between. The CDR3 is 13 amino acids. CDR1 KGHDR and CDR2 SFDVKD come from the germline V gene. Written as DNA, the CDR3 is TGTGCCACCAGTGTTGCAGGGTTCCACGAGCAGTACTTC. As protein: CATSVAGFHEQYF.

This clonotype came up many times. The chain combines TRBV29-1 with TRBJ2-7, with D hard to call. The V and J ends lost 4 bases and 2 bases respectively, with 15 bases between them. The germline CDR1 and CDR2 sequences are SQVTM and ANQGSEA. The CDR3 runs to 14 residues. DNA for the CDR3: TGCAGCGTTGGGGCCGAAGGTTTCGCCTACGAGCAGTACTTC. Residues: CSVGAEGFAYEQYF.

Notes on this clonotype: A much larger clone differs by one base, so this may be a read error. This chain connects TRBV19 to TRBJ1-3; no clear D gene. Germline CDR1 reads LNHDA; CDR2 reads SQIVND (reference sequence). CDR3 length: 12 residues. CDR3 loop: CSWGSSGNTIHF. In nucleotides, the CDR3 is TGTTCTTGGGGAAGCTCTGGAAACACCATACATTTT.

The chain recombines TRBV28 with TRBJ1-2, with D perhaps TRBD1 (5 bases). The CDR3 has 13 amino acids. Between the trimmed V and J ends, which lost 2 bases and 4 bases, there was a span of 8 bases. Germline assignment: CDR1 MDHEN and CDR2 SYDVKM. The CDR3, as DNA: TGTGCCAGCAGTTTAAGGACACTCTATGGCTACACCTTC. Translating it yields CASSLRTLYGYTF.

This clonotype was recorded many times. This chain uses TRBV15 with TRBJ2-2, with a weak D call TRBD2 (5 bases). V lost 4 bases, J lost 4 bases, and 13 bases lay in between. This CDR3 is 15 amino acids long. Germline CDR1 LNHNV, CDR2 YYDKDF (reference sequence). CDR3 DNA sequence: TGTGCCACCAGCAAACTAGAGGTCAGCACCGGGGAGCTGTTTTTT. Its translation: CATSKLEVSTGELFF. Looking up the rest from reference TRBV15 and TRBJ2-2 gives the full variable domain: DAMVIQNPRYQVTQFGKPVTLSCSQTLNHNVMYWYQQKSSQAPKLLFHYYDKDFNNEADTPDNFQSRRPNTSFCFLDIRSPGLGDTAMYLCATSKLEVSTGELFFGEGSRLTVL.

Ten or more counts support this clonotype. The V and J genes are TRBV20-1 and TRBJ1-2; weak D call: TRBD1 (6 bases). The V end lost 0 bases, the J end lost 0 bases, and 17 bases lay between the germline ends. Germline lookup yields CDR1 DFQATT and CDR2 SNEGSKA (reference sequence). This CDR3 spans 17 amino acids. CDR3 bases: TGCAGTGCTAGAGACCCTTGGGGGTCAGGGGCTAACTATGGCTACACCTTC. It codes for CSARDPWGSGANYGYTF.

This clonotype was seen repeatedly, ten times or more. The chain couples TRBV20-1 to TRBJ2-7, with 7 positions matching TRBD1. The CDR3 has 14 amino acids. J was trimmed by 7 bases and V by 3 bases; bases with no gene match: 12. Germline V gene sequence: CDR1 DFQATT, CDR2 SNEGSKA (reference sequence). The CDR3 sequence: CSASGQDLMLEQYF. The CDR3 DNA reads as TGCAGTGCTAGCGGACAGGACCTGATGCTTGAGCAGTACTTC.

This clonotype was seen at least ten times. A much larger clone differs from this one at a single base, so this may be a read error. The CDR3 end shows no conserved phenylalanine or tryptophan, and so a read error is likely. The V gene is TRBV6-1, the J gene TRBJ2-7, with 8 bases lining up with TRBD2. The J segment lost 7 bases and the V segment lost 6 bases, leaving 11 bases of the junction unmatched. The CDR3 extends over 14 amino acids. CDR1 and CDR2 (germline): MNHNS, SASEGT. In DNA, the CDR3 is TGTGCCAGCAGCGAAACTAGCGGTCTCAGAGAGCAGTACCTC. Protein sequence: CASSETSGLREQYL.

This clonotype was recorded at least ten times. This sequence joins TRBV11-2 and TRBJ2-7, with D unresolved. CDR3 length equals 16 residues. Between the trimmed V and J ends, which lost 5 bases and 2 bases, there was a span of 19 bases. Germline V gives CDR1 SGHAT, CDR2 FQNNGV. The CDR3 DNA sequence: TGTGCCAGCAGCCTAACCCCCCCGGTTATAACCTACGAGCAGTACTTC. Protein sequence: CASSLTPPVITYEQYF.

This clonotype showed up many times. This chain links TRBV6-1 with TRBJ2-7; 7 bases align to TRBD1. J lost 2 bases, V lost 8 bases, and 9 bases had no gene match. The germline CDR1 and CDR2 sequences are MNHNS and SASEGT. This CDR3 is 14 amino acids long. CDR3: CASAPRDSPYEQYF. The CDR3 DNA is TGTGCCAGCGCCCCTCGGGACAGTCCCTACGAGCAGTACTTC.

In this sample, this clonotype turned up a few times. V is TRBV20-1 and J is TRBJ2-5; the match to TRBD1 covers 9 bases. The CDR3 loop spans 12 amino acids. Germline CDR1 DFQATT, CDR2 SNEGSKA (reference sequence). Losses at the gene ends were 6 bases for V and 4 bases for J; bases not matched to a gene: 3. The chain's CDR3 is CSASDRGETQYF. CDR3 DNA: TGCAGTGCCTCGGACAGGGGAGAGACCCAGTACTTC.

In this sample, this clonotype turned up many times. The V call is TRBV12-3 or TRBV12-4, the J call TRBJ2-3; 9 nucleotides agree with TRBD1. This CDR3 is 15 amino acids long. With V trimmed by 2 bases and J by 4 bases, 4 bases remained unmatched. The CDR3 sequence: CASSLNTGGSDTQYF. The CDR3 nucleotides are TGTGCCAGCAGTTTAAATACAGGGGGCTCAGATACGCAGTATTTT.

The chain employs TRBV7-3 and TRBJ1-2, with a weak D call TRBD1 (5 bases). Trimming stripped 5 bases from V and 6 bases from J, with 37 bases between. The CDR3 has 21 residues. Germline loops: CDR1 SGHTA, CDR2 FQGTGA. The CDR3 protein is CASSLNRFDSCWRMVYNGYTF. The DNA of the CDR3 is TGTGCCAGCAGCCTAAACAGGTTCGATTCATGTTGGCGCATGGTTTATAATGGCTACACCTTC. Looking up the rest from reference TRBV7-3 and TRBJ1-2 gives the full variable domain: GAGVSQTPSNKVTEKGKYVELRCDPISGHTALYWYRQSLGQGPEFLIYFQGTGAADDSGLPNDRFFAVRPEGSVSTLKIQRTERGDSAVYLCASSLNRFDSCWRMVYNGYTFGSGTRLTVV.

This clonotype came up many times. The genes are TRBV28 and TRBJ2-7, with D perhaps assigned TRBD1 or TRBD2 (5 bases each). Germline CDR1 and CDR2: MDHEN and SYDVKM. The CDR3 contains 16 residues. Trimming took 4 bases from V and 0 from J, leaving 16 bases between them. In DNA, the CDR3 is TGTGCCAGCAGTTCACTGACCGGGACGTTCTCCTACGAGCAGTACTTC. Translating it yields CASSSLTGTFSYEQYF.

The table lists this clonotype with a few counts. V and J are TRBV12-3 or TRBV12-4 and TRBJ2-5; D possibly uses TRBD1 or TRBD2 (5 bases each). Trimming pared 2 bases from V and 5 bases from J, leaving 12 bases between. The CDR3 sequence is 14 residues long. The chain's CDR3 is CASSLRQGGETQYF. The CDR3 coding sequence is TGTGCCAGCAGTTTACGCCAGGGCGGGGAGACCCAGTACTTC.

This clonotype was recorded many times. This sequence joins TRBV25-1 and TRBJ1-2, with D tentatively TRBD1 (6 bases). CDR1 and CDR2 (germline): MGHDK, SYGVNS. This CDR3 contains 14 residues. The V end was cut by 8 bases, the J end by 8 bases, with 21 bases between. For the CDR3, the DNA is TGTGCCAGCCGACCTCGGGGGGGGGCAGGGGGCTACACCTTC. Its translation is CASRPRGGAGGYTF.

This clonotype was counted a few times. One base away lies a much larger clone, so this may be a sequencing read error. The V call is TRBV27, the J call TRBJ2-2; no definite D call. Germline CDR1 is MNHEY and CDR2 is SMNVEV (reference sequence). Trimming removed 0 bases at V and 7 bases at J, with 15 bases between. The CDR3 covers 16 residues. The chain's CDR3 is CASSLSLHSYIGELFF. The CDR3 coding sequence is TGTGCCAGCAGTTTATCACTCCACAGTTACATCGGGGAGCTGTTTTTT.

This clonotype was recorded at least ten times. This chain joins TRBV7-9 and TRBJ2-7; the D gene is possibly TRBD1 (6 bases). The CDR3 loop spans 12 amino acids. Germline CDR1 and CDR2: SEHNR and FQNEAQ (reference sequence). V was shortened by 5 bases and J by 6 bases, with 11 bases between the two germline ends. CDR3 sequence (DNA): TGTGCCAGCAGCCTTGACAGGTCCGAGCAGTACTTC. Its protein product is CASSLDRSEQYF.

At least ten counts were recorded for this clonotype. The rearrangement joins TRBV5-1 to TRBJ2-5, with TRBD2 identical over 9 bases. Germline V gives CDR1 SGHRS, CDR2 YFSETQ. V lost 6 bases and J lost 5; bases outside the gene matches: 8. The CDR3 is made up of 14 amino acids. CDR3 nucleotide sequence: TGCGCCAGCATCCAGGGAGCGGGGGGTGAGACCCAGTACTTC. Amino acid sequence: CASIQGAGGETQYF.

In its sample, this clonotype was seen many times. This chain joins TRBV20-1 and TRBJ1-3; D is undetermined. Trimming removed 3 bases from V and 4 bases from J, with 16 bases in between. CDR3 length: 15 residues. Germline V gene data show CDR1 as DFQATT and CDR2 as SNEGSKA (reference sequence). CDR3 in amino acids: CSASSAGERGNTIYF. The CDR3 coding sequence is TGCAGTGCTAGCTCCGCCGGGGAAAGGGGAAACACCATATATTTT.

The chain recombines TRBV6-5 with TRBJ2-5; tentatively, D is TRBD1 or TRBD2 (6 bases each). The CDR3 runs to 16 residues. V lost 0 bases, J lost 5 bases, and 16 bases lay in between. Germline CDR1 reads MNHEY; CDR2 reads SVGAGI. CDR3 protein: CASSYSSGGDRETQYF. The CDR3 DNA sequence: TGTGCCAGCAGTTACTCATCCGGGGGCGATCGGGAGACCCAGTACTTC.

This sequence joins TRBV28 and TRBJ2-7; the match to TRBD1 covers 8 bases. The CDR3 extends over 13 amino acids. CDR1 is MDHEN and CDR2 is SYDVKM in the germline V gene. With V trimmed by 5 bases and J by 6 bases, 6 bases remained unmatched. This CDR3 is CASSMTGVVEQYF. CDR3 nucleotides: TGTGCCAGCAGTATGACAGGGGTTGTCGAGCAGTACTTC.